The text below deals with one TCR beta chain. The record originates from a study of T cell responses to AZD1222 COVID-19 vaccine. V gave up 2 bases and J gave up 2 bases, with 9 bases separating them. Germline CDR1 and CDR2: LGHDT and YNNKEL (reference sequence). CDR3 size: 15 residues. Clones were sequenced by immunoSEQ multiplex PCR, and TCRdb holds only the in-frame ones, with some missing. In the table there are some 120,000 clones, 88% of which are singletons. The chain carries TRBV3-1 (or the pseudogene TRBV3-2) and TRBJ2-2; possibly TRBD1 or TRBD2 for D (5 bases each). The sequence came from an adult in good health. The sample consisted of peripheral blood, taken on day 0 of AZD1222 vaccination. The CDR3 DNA reads TGTGCCAGCAGCCAACGAGGGGTCAACACCGGGGAGCTGTTTTTT. It is translated as CASSQRGVNTGELFF.